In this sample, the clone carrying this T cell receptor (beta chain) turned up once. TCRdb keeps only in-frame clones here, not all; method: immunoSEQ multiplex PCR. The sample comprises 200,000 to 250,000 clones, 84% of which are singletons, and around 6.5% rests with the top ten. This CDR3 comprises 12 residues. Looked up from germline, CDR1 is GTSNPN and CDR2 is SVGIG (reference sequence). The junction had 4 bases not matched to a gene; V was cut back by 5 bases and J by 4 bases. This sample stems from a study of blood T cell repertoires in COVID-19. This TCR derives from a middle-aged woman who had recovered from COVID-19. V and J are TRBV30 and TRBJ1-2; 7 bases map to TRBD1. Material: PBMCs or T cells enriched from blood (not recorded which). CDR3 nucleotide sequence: TGTGCCTGGGGGGACAGCGGCTATGGCTACACCTTC. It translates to CAWGDSGYGYTF.